This T cell receptor (beta chain) was captured in a study of blood T cell repertoires in COVID-19 (dated by TCRdb to the early 2020s). At the level of the whole study: Samples from collaborators originated in the United States, Italy and Spain and spanned both the acute and convalescent phases of COVID-19. The material from the prospective study consisted of cDNA or gDNA derived from T cells, B-cell-depleted T cells, or PBMCs. Subjects who had been exposed to COVID-19, were actively infected with it, or had recovered from it provided the deeply sampled blood TCRbeta repertoires that made up the dataset. A freely available public database, intended as a resource for researchers studying the immune response to SARS-CoV-2, is where the repertoires were released. The samples were drawn from the first 160 participants of the ongoing ImmuneRACE study and from over a thousand subjects provided by 6 global collaborators. Sample metadata almost always included a de-identified subject ID, COVID-19 status, age in years and sex. Where available, HLA class I and class II types were obtained from metadata supplied by the sample provider rather than from assay-based typing. Points the paper makes about the study in general: Clinical and demographic metadata were provided uncurated, with the amount varying by source and participant.

CDR1 and CDR2, looked up from the germline V gene, are MNHEY and SVGAGI. The CDR3 starts with the cysteine, ends with the phenylalanine, and has 15 residues. Only CDR3 DNA is held: 45 bases, read in frame from base 1. Germline trimming amounts to 6 bases on V and 8 bases on J, with 10 as the count of junction bases outside the gene matches. The collaborating institutions used their own protocols to collect whole blood in K2EDTA tubes. For TCRbeta analysis, collaborator samples were shipped as frozen whole blood, as isolated PBMCs, or as DNA extracted from either sample type. TCRbeta CDR3 regions were amplified from genomic DNA by means of the immunoSEQ Assay, a bias-controlled multiplex PCR. The authors' analysis ran thus. Within the assay, amplification of reference gene primers was used to estimate how many nucleated cells each sample contained. Sequence reads were collapsed and filtered to measure the absolute abundance of every unique TCRbeta CDR3 rearrangement. For each sample, productive Simpson clonality was calculated as the square root of Simpson's diversity index across productive rearrangements. TCRdb stores this immuneACCESS table with in-frame sequences only. Part of the clones is absent; in the studies checked, under half of the shortfall reflects unresolved V genes, and no reason is known for the rest. V, J and clone size are taken as reported in that table, and D and trimming were inferred from the DNA itself. The sample data list some 78,000 clones, and about four fifths of these were observed just once. Of the sample, around 3.3% falls within the top ten clones.

Comments on this clone: The antigen it recognizes is unknown. One base away there is no much larger clone; base qualities are not given.

The chain is assembled from TRBV6-5 and TRBJ1-4; 9 bases in the junction line up with TRBD1. This clonotype originated in a man aged 50 or older with acute or convalescent COVID-19. Sequencing was performed on peripheral blood. The DNA sequence reads TGTGCCAGCAGAGGAACCGGGACAGGGAGGGAAAAACTGTTTTTT. The translation is CASRGTGTGREKLFF.